Detailed here is one T cell receptor (beta chain). Per the study methods: Reference gene primer amplification gave nucleated cell count estimates. The data were produced by immunoSEQ multiplex PCR, yet TCRdb's version contains in-frame clones alone and is incomplete. V and J calls and clone size are as listed in that table; D and trimming were resolved from the DNA. The sample contains tens of thousands of clones, about 85% of which appear only once. These data originate in a study of blood T cell repertoires in COVID-19. Study as a whole: The United States, Italy and Spain supplied acute and convalescent COVID-19 samples. PBMCs, B-cell-depleted T cells, or T cells provided the cDNA or gDNA that made up the material.

Germline CDR1 and CDR2: LNHDA and SQIVND (reference sequence). J was trimmed by 7 bases and V by 6 bases; bases with no gene match: 6. The CDR3 loop spans 14 amino acids. The sequencing sample was made of peripheral blood. The origin of this receptor is a man aged 55 to 70 with acute or convalescent COVID-19. This rearrangement joins TRBV19 to TRBJ1-5, with TRBD1 identical over 10 bases. CDR3 in amino acids: CASSPDRGLQPQHF. The DNA of the CDR3 is TGTGCCAGTAGCCCAGACAGGGGGCTACAGCCCCAGCATTTT.